The entry below gives a single T cell receptor (beta chain) sequence along with its context. This record comes from a study of blood T cell repertoires in COVID-19. Background on the study: The origin of the acute and convalescent COVID-19 samples was the United States, Italy and Spain. Sample material is recorded as cDNA or gDNA derived from T cells, B-cell-depleted T cells, or PBMCs.

Original handling: Reference gene primers were amplified, and this amplification served to estimate nucleated cell counts. Some clones are missing from TCRdb's copy, which holds only in-frame ones; the method was immunoSEQ multiplex PCR. V and J calls and clone size are those listed in that table; D and trimming were worked out from the DNA. The sample has 190,000 or so clones, around nine tenths seen once; the top ten hold 6.2%. The length of the CDR3 is 14 residues. Germline trimming cut 6 bases from V and 8 bases from J; bases unmatched to any gene: 10. Germline V gene sequence: CDR1 MNHEY, CDR2 SMNVEV (reference sequence).

This sequence originates from a man in his sixties who had recovered from COVID-19. This sequence joins TRBV27 and TRBJ2-1; TRBD2 agrees at 7 bases. Sequencing was done on a sample of peripheral blood. The CDR3 spells CASSSRGSLDEQFF. The CDR3 DNA reads TGTGCCAGCAGCTCCCGCGGGAGCTTAGATGAGCAGTTCTTC.